This passage covers 19 T cell receptor beta chains from one sample sequenced in a study of blood T cell repertoires in COVID-19. This table comes from immunoSEQ multiplex PCR, and its TCRdb copy is limited to in-frame clones, with some not included. The sample carries some 220,000 clones, roughly 80% recorded once. Sequencing was done on a sample of peripheral blood. All receptors derive from an older woman with acute or convalescent COVID-19.

V usage is TRBV7-2 and J usage is TRBJ2-1, with TRBD2 identical over 10 bases. Germline values: CDR1 SGHTA, CDR2 FQGNSA. The CDR3 contains 13 residues. Trimming removed 6 bases from V and 9 bases from J; junction bases left unmatched: 5. This CDR3 reads CASRSGGASEQFF. CDR3 in DNA: TGTGCCAGCAGAAGCGGGGGGGCGAGTGAGCAGTTCTTC.

A few counts support this clone. The chain couples TRBV19 to TRBJ2-3, with 7 bases aligning to TRBD2. J was trimmed by 7 bases and V by 4 bases; bases with no gene match: 8. CDR1 and CDR2 from the germline V gene are LNHDA and SQIVND (reference sequence). This CDR3 is 14 amino acids long. The CDR3 DNA sequence: TGTGCCAGTAGTACCCTAGAGCGGGGCAATACGCAGTATTTT. Amino acid sequence: CASSTLERGNTQYF.

This chain connects TRBV12-3 or TRBV12-4 to TRBJ2-1, with a weak D call TRBD1 (6 bases). The length of the CDR3 is 13 residues. V was clipped by 6 bases and J by 7 bases, with 13 bases between them. For the CDR3, the DNA is TGTGCCAGCAGGGACAGTCTGGGGAATGAGCAGTTCTTC. Protein: CASRDSLGNEQFF.

In its sample, this clone was seen a few times. The chain joins TRBV2 to TRBJ1-6; TRBD1 might be the D (5 bases). The CDR3 extends over 13 amino acids. Germline CDR1 is SNHLY and CDR2 is FYNNEI. Trimming took 10 bases from V and 6 from J, leaving 13 bases between them. The CDR3 DNA reads TGTGCCACAGGGAGGGTGCTTAATTCACCCCTCCACTTT. As protein: CATGRVLNSPLHF. Looking up the rest from reference TRBV2 and TRBJ1-6 gives the full variable domain: EPEVTQTPSHQVTQMGQEVILRCVPISNHLYFYWYRQILGQKVEFLVSFYNNEISEKSEIFDDQFSVERPDGSNFTLKIRSTKLEDSAMYFCATGRVLNSPLHFGNGTRLTVT.

V and J are TRBV11-2 and TRBJ1-2, with 7 nucleotides matching TRBD1. CDR1 and CDR2 from the germline V gene are SGHAT and FQNNGV. The CDR3 is made up of 14 amino acids. V lost 1 base to trimming and J lost 4 bases; unmatched junction nucleotides: 3. The CDR3 sequence is CASSLGQGGYGYTF. In DNA, the CDR3 is TGTGCCAGCAGCTTAGGACAGGGCGGCTATGGCTACACCTTC.

The chain recombines TRBV6-6 with TRBJ1-5; D gene uncertain. Per germline, CDR1 MNHNY and CDR2 SVGAGI (reference sequence). This CDR3 spans 14 amino acids. With 2 bases removed from V and 6 bases from J, the gap between germline ends came to 11 bases. This CDR3 reads CASSYPELFQPQHF. CDR3 DNA sequence: TGTGCCAGCAGTTACCCCGAGCTATTTCAGCCCCAGCATTTT.

Remarks on this clone: Different DNA sequences within this sample yield the same CDR3. V is TRBV5-1 and J is TRBJ1-5, with 7 bases that match TRBD1. Unmatched junction bases numbered 0, after V lost 2 bases and J lost 1 base. Germline CDR1 reads SGHRS; CDR2 reads YFSETQ. The CDR3 runs 14 residues. The CDR3 bases are TGCGCCAGCAGCTTAGGGGGCAGCAATCAGCCCCAGCATTTT. Translation: CASSLGGSNQPQHF.

This rearrangement joins TRBV3-1 (or the pseudogene TRBV3-2) to TRBJ1-3; D remains unclear. Germline assignment: CDR1 LGHDT and CDR2 YNNKEL (reference sequence). CDR3 size: 12 residues. The V end was cut by 3 bases, the J end by 5 bases, with 5 bases between. CDR3 residues: CASSHGRNTIYF. Written as DNA, the CDR3 is TGTGCCAGCAGCCATGGGCGAAACACCATATATTTT.

This clone was detected once. The chain combines TRBV5-6 with TRBJ1-2; D ambiguous. Germline lookup yields CDR1 SGHDT and CDR2 YYEEEE. V lost 4 bases and J 8 bases, leaving 15 bases between the germline ends. The length of the CDR3 is 13 residues. The CDR3 DNA is TGTGCCAGCAGCGTCGGGGTAGAAAGAGGCTACACCTTC. It yields the protein CASSVGVERGYTF.

DNA of the CDR3: TGTGCCAGTAGCTTACAGGGCAACTTGATGAACACTGAAGCTTTCTTT. Its translation is CASSLQGNLMNTEAFF. This rearrangement joins TRBV19 to TRBJ1-1; D is possibly TRBD1 (6 bases). The CDR3 covers 16 residues. The V end was cut by 6 bases, the J end by 0 bases, with 17 bases between. The germline V gene encodes CDR1 LNHDA and CDR2 SQIVND (reference sequence).

The chain recombines TRBV4-1 with TRBJ1-5; D is unclear. CDR1 and CDR2 (germline): MGHRA, YSYEKL. Trimming stripped 1 base from V and 7 bases from J, with 8 bases between. The CDR3 totals 13 residues. The chain's CDR3 is CASSQAPSQPQHF. The CDR3 nucleotides read TGCGCCAGCAGCCAAGCTCCGTCGCAGCCCCAGCATTTT.

V and J are TRBV30 and TRBJ1-1; D gene uncertain. The CDR3 loop spans 11 amino acids. Looked up from germline, CDR1 is GTSNPN and CDR2 is SVGIG (reference sequence). The ends were cut back, 2 bases at V and 7 bases at J, with 8 bases in the middle. CDR3 sequence (DNA): TGTGCCTGGAGTACAGTACTTGAAGCTTTCTTT. Its translation is CAWSTVLEAFF.

This clone was recorded a few times. The rearrangement links TRBV5-6 to TRBJ1-3; D is perhaps TRBD1 (5 bases). Germline lookup yields CDR1 SGHDT and CDR2 YYEEEE. This CDR3 is 15 amino acids long. V dropped 3 bases and J dropped 0 bases, with 10 bases sitting between them. The CDR3 loop reads CASSWSGSSGNTIYF. Here the CDR3 DNA reads TGTGCCAGCAGCTGGTCAGGGTCCTCTGGAAACACCATATATTTT.

This clone has more than one count but fewer than ten. The CDR3 DNA is TGTGCCAGCAGCTTAGCGTTAGCCTACGAGCAGTACTTC. Translating gives CASSLALAYEQYF. This chain uses TRBV7-2 with TRBJ2-7; no definite D call. The CDR3 consists of 13 residues. Germline V gene sequence: CDR1 SGHTA, CDR2 FQGNSA. The V end lost 0 bases, the J end lost 2 bases, and 5 bases lay between the germline ends. Drawing the rest from reference TRBV7-2 and TRBJ2-7, the complete variable domain is GAGVSQSPSNKVTEKGKDVELRCDPISGHTALYWYRQSLGQGLEFLIYFQGNSAPDKSGLPSDRFSAERTGGSVSTLTIQRTQQEDSAVYLCASSLALAYEQYFGPGTRLTVT.

The V and J genes are TRBV11-2 and TRBJ2-1; 9 bases fit TRBD2. In germline, CDR1 is SGHAT, CDR2 FQNNGV. V trimming: 0 bases; J trimming: 9 bases; junction bases outside the gene matches: 6. The CDR3 contains 15 residues. The CDR3 coding sequence is TGTGCCAGCAGCTTAGATAGTGCGGGGGGGGTTGAGCAGTTCTTC. It codes for CASSLDSAGGVEQFF.

This chain connects TRBV12-3 or TRBV12-4 to TRBJ1-1; possibly TRBD1 for D (6 bases). Trimming took 6 bases from V and 2 from J, leaving 10 bases between them. This CDR3 has 13 amino acids. DNA of the CDR3: TGTGCCAGCAGAAGCAGGGGCAACACTGAAGCTTTCTTT. Its protein product is CASRSRGNTEAFF.

J is TRBJ1-1 and V is TRBV4-3, with D unresolved. V lost 3 bases, J lost 3 bases, and 17 bases lay in between. The CDR3 is made up of 16 amino acids. Germline loops: CDR1 LGHNA, CDR2 YSLEER. CDR3 loop: CASSQAVAVWDTEAFF. Written as DNA, the CDR3 is TGCGCCAGCAGCCAGGCGGTGGCAGTATGGGACACTGAAGCTTTCTTT.

The J gene is TRBJ1-2, the V gene TRBV19; D unclear. The CDR3 covers 14 residues. Trimming removed 5 bases at V and 2 bases at J, with 12 bases between. Germline assignment: CDR1 LNHDA and CDR2 SQIVND (reference sequence). DNA of the CDR3: TGTGCCAGTAGTTGGGCCGGGAGGAACTATGGCTACACCTTC. Its translation is CASSWAGRNYGYTF.

There are a few counts of this clone. The J gene is TRBJ2-3, the V gene TRBV4-2, with 7 positions matching TRBD2. Unmatched junction bases numbered 11, after V lost 2 bases and J lost 3 bases. The length of the CDR3 is 17 residues. The germline gives CDR1 LGHNA, CDR2 YNFKEQ. In DNA, the CDR3 is TGTGCCAGCAGCCAAACCCGGTGGCGGGGGTCGACAGATACGCAGTATTTT. Its protein product is CASSQTRWRGSTDTQYF.